The present T cell receptor beta chain was sequenced within a study of identical twins. This CDR3 has 20 residues. In germline, CDR1 is SNHLY, CDR2 FYNNEI. The junction had 15 bases not matched to a gene; V was cut back by 3 bases and J by 2 bases. About this clonotype: Its antigen is unidentified.

Study-wide findings and caveats: Out-of-frame alpha sequences common to twins were enriched for low generation probability.

TCRdb re-called the 5' RACE reads with MiXCR, one entry per CDR3 protein. The sample has around 1.7 million distinct CDR3 sequences, about 32% seen once. This chain links TRBV2 with TRBJ2-2; TRBD2 agrees at 10 bases. The sample was cord blood. The origin of this receptor is a newborn girl in good health. DNA of the CDR3: TGTGCCAGCAGTGATCTCCCCATCTTTAGCGGGGGGCCCAACACCGGGGAGCTGTTTTTT. Its translation: CASSDLPIFSGGPNTGELFF.